This TCR beta chain is drawn from a study of T-cell memory formation after mild COVID-19. Overall study: TCR clusters mostly belonged to single donors.

Study findings and constraints: For second-wave clones that peaked at day 37, SARS-CoV-2 specificity went unverified. Day 15 to 85 contracting clones showed balanced CD4/CD8; day 15 to 37 expanders favored CD4+.

Germline CDR1 SGHRS, CDR2 YFSETQ. Trimming cost V 1 base and J 8 bases, with 12 bases left between them. CDR3 length: 13 amino acids. 5'RACE with constant-segment primers built TCRalpha and TCRbeta cDNA libraries with UMIs. TCRdb reprocessed the 5' RACE reads via MiXCR and lists one record per CDR3 protein. The sample holds about 280,000 distinct CDR3 sequences; 7% to 10% are singletons and the top ten take about 20%. This clonotype showed up just a few times. The antigen is not known. This TCR was recovered from a man younger than 30 who had mild COVID-19 (a few samples of this study predate the infection). Cell type and time point are not known. Sequenced input: PBMCs or a T cell subset sorted from them (not recorded which). J is TRBJ1-2 and V is TRBV5-1; D not certain. Written as DNA, the CDR3 is TGCGCCAGCAGCTTGTCCCCCGCATGGGGCTACACCTTC. Its protein product is CASSLSPAWGYTF.